This TCR beta chain was captured in a study of blood T cells in healthy people across ages. Trimming removed 6 bases at V and 1 base at J, with 21 bases between. The germline gives CDR1 DFQATT, CDR2 SNEGSKA (reference sequence). This CDR3 is 16 amino acids long. For the second PCR, which ran for roughly 6 to 12 cycles, a sample-barcoded 5' primer and a J-beta primer mix were used. TCRdb used MiXCR to reprocess the 5' RACE reads, holding one entry per CDR3 protein. Of about 680,000 distinct CDR3 sequences listed, around 45% are singletons. This clonotype was seen only once. Sequencing used blood. J is TRBJ2-5 and V is TRBV20-1, with D hard to call. The TCR was taken from a woman in her fifties or sixties in good health. This CDR3 is CSALGRRFSSQETQYF. The CDR3 coding sequence is TGCAGTGCGTTAGGCCGTCGATTCAGTTCCCAAGAGACCCAGTACTTC.